This TCR beta chain stems from a study of human T cells and chemical hapten exposure. TCRdb reprocessed the RACE reads via MiXCR and lists one record per CDR3 protein. The table includes about 35,000 distinct CDR3 sequences, around 6.8% detected once. The CDR3 is made up of 15 amino acids. From germline, CDR1 is SGHVS and CDR2 FQNEAQ. V lost 3 bases and J 0 bases, leaving 11 bases between the germline ends. Described time point: patch test 1, 2 weeks after DPC sensitization. Treatment given: therapeutic diphenylcyclopropenone sensitization with weekly scalp DPC. Someone pulled total RNA out of unfractionated whole blood.

Sequences were derived from whole blood, sampled in connection with sensitization to the hapten diphenylcyclopropenone (DPC). The receptor was derived from a woman in her 30s with alopecia areata. Some clones in this sample may be carry-over from other donors' samples. The J gene is TRBJ1-1, the V gene TRBV7-8, with D tentatively TRBD1 (5 bases). CDR3 in DNA: TGTGCCAGCAGCTTTGAAAACAGGTTGAACACTGAAGCTTTCTTT. It is translated as CASSFENRLNTEAFF.